This TCR beta chain stems from a study of T cells expressing NK-cell markers (dated by TCRdb to about 2020). Study-wide context: In sorted CD3+CD56+NKG2C+, CD3+CD56+NKG2C- and CD3+CD56-NKG2C+ T-cell subsets from several donors, TCR beta-chain repertoires were profiled. Among the eight sequenced donors, seven were HCMV-seropositive and one was HCMV-seronegative. The study sequenced eight donors, all healthy volunteers chosen at random: three men and five women. Sequencing of the libraries produced 2 x 150 bp reads on Illumina HiSeq 2000/2500, MiSeq or NextSeq.

A remark on this clonotype: Its antigen is still unknown.

The research as a whole found: In several donors, the dominant CD3+CD56+NKG2C+ clonotypes ranked among the top 10 CD8+ clonotypes, making up roughly 1.0-7.0% of CD8+ T cells. It remained unclear whether the expanded NKG2C-expressing T cell clones were specific for HCMV antigens. Those dominant clonotypes were again the most abundant among CD3+CD56-NKG2C+ cells in a handful of donors, at about 25-60.1%.

Sequencing was carried out with an Illumina HiSeq 2000. TCR beta cDNA libraries were prepared using 5'RACE template switching, which introduced a universal primer site and unique molecular identifiers. Priming for cDNA synthesis came from the TCR beta constant segment, and two successive PCR amplification steps followed. From the authors' description of their analysis: MIGEC was used to demultiplex reads and group reads by UMI, and MiTCR was used to assemble and quantify clonotypes. To exclude erroneous sequences, any TCR cDNA sequence not supported by at least two reads was discarded. The tcR package was used for downstream repertoire analysis, with clonotypes matched between fractions based on CDR3 nucleotide sequence plus V segment. Antigen specificity was annotated against VDJdb with VDJmatch, allowing one amino acid substitution in CDR3. TCRdb reprocessed the reads, and each CDR3 protein sequence is entered once, without DNA. The V and J calls reflect TCRdb's pipeline rather than the authors' work. This specimen's table enumerates 300,000 to 500,000 distinct CDR3 sequences. The ten largest clonotypes hold about 10% of the sample.

HCMV-specific IgG was detected in serum with a commercial ELISA kit to determine HCMV serostatus. Peripheral blood mononuclear cells were isolated from blood by Ficoll density gradient centrifugation. The cysteine opens and the phenylalanine closes a CDR3 of 14 amino acids. This entry has no DNA. Sequencing used blood T cells: a sorted CD56 or NKG2C T cell subset, CD4+ or CD8+ T cells, or bulk PBMC T cells (not recorded which). This chain is built from TRBV12-3 or TRBV12-4 and TRBJ2-1; absent DNA, TCRdb's TRBD1 call cannot be checked. This TCR came from a woman aged 50 to 65 in good health. Donor details come from another sample of the same person, matched by shared clones. The CDR3 reads CASSPEDSYNEQFF.